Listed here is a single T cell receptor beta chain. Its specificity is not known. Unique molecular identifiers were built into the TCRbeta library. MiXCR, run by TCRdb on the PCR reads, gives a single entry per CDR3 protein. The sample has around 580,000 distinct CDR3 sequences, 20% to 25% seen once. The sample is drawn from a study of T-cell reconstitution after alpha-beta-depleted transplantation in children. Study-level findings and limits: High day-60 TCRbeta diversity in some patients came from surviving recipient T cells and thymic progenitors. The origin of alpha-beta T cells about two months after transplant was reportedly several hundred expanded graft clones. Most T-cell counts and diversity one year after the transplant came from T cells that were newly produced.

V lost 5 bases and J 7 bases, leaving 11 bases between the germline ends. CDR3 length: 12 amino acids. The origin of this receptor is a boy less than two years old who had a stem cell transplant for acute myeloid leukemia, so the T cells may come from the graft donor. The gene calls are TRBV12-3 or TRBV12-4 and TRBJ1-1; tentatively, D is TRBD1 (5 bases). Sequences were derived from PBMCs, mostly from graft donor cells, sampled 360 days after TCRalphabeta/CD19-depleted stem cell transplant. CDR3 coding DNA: TGTGCCAGCAGTCCCGGGGGAGGTGAAGCTTTCTTT. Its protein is CASSPGGGEAFF.